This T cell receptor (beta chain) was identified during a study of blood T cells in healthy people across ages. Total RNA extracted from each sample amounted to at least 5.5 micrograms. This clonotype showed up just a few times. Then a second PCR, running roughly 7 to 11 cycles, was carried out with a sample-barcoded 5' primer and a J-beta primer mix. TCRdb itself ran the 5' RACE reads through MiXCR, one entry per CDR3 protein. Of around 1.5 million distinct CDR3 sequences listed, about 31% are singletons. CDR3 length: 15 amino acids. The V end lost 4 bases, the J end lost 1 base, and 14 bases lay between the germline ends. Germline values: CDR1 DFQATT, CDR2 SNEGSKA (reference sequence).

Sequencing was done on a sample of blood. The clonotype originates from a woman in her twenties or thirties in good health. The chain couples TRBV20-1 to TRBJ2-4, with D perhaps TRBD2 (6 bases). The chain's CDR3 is CSATPVGGAKNIQYF. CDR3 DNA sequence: TGCAGTGCTACCCCAGTTGGAGGGGCCAAAAACATTCAGTACTTC.